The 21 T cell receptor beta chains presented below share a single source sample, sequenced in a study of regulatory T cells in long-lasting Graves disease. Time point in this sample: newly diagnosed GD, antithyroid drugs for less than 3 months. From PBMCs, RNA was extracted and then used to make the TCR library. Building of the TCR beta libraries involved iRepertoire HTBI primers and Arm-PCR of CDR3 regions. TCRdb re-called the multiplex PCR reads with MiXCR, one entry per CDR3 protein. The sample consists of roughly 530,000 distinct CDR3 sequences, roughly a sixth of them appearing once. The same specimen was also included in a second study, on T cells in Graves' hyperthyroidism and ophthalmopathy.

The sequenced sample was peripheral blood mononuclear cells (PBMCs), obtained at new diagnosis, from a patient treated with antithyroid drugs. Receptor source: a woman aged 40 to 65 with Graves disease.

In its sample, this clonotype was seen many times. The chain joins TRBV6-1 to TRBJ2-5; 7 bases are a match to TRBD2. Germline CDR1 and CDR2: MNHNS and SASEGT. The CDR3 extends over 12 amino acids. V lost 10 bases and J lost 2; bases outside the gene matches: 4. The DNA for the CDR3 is TGTGCCACGTCGGGGGGACAAGAGACCCAGTACTTC. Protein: CATSGGQETQYF.

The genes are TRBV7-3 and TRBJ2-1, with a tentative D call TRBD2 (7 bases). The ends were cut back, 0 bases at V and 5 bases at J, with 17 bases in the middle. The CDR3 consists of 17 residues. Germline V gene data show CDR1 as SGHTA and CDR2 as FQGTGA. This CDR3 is CASSLTSGGGHNNEQFF. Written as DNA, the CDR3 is TGTGCCAGCAGCTTAACGTCGGGCGGGGGCCATAACAATGAGCAGTTCTTC.

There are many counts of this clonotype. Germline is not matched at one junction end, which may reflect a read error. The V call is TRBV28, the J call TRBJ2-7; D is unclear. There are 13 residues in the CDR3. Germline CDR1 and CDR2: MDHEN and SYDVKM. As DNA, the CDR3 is TGTGCCAGCAGTTCCCCCCAGACGTACGGCTTGGACTTC. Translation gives CASSSPQTYGLDF. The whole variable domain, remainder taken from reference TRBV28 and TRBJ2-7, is DVKVTQSSRYLVKRTGEKVFLECVQDMDHENMFWYRQDPGLGLRLIYFSYDVKMKEKGDIPEGYSVSREKKERFSLILESASTNQTSMYLCASSSPQTYGLDFGPGTRLTVT.

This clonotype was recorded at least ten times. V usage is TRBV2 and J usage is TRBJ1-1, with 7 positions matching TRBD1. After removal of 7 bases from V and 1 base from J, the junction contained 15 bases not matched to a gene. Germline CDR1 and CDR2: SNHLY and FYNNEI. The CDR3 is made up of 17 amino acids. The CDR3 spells CASTIDLPGQSNTEAFF. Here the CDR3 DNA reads TGTGCCAGCACTATAGACCTGCCGGGACAGTCGAACACTGAAGCTTTCTTT.

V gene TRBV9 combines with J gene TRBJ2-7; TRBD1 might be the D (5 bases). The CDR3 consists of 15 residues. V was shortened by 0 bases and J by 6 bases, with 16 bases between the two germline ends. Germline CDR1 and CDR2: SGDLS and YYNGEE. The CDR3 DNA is TGTGCCAGCAGCGTAGCCGCAGGGTACTACGTCGAGCAGTACTTC. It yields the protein CASSVAAGYYVEQYF.

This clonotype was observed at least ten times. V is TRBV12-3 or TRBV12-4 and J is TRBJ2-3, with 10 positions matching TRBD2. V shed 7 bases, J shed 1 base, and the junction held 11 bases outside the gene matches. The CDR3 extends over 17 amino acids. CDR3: CASTLRVLAGGTDTQYF. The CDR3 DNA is TGTGCCAGCACCCTGAGGGTGCTAGCGGGGGGCACAGATACGCAGTATTTT.

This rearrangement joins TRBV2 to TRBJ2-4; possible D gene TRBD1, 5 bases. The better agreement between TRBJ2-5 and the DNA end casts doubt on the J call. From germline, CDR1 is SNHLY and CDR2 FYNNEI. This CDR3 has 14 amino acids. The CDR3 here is CASSYQGLAETQYF. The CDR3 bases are TGTGCCAGCAGTTATCAGGGATTAGCAGAGACCCAGTACTTC.

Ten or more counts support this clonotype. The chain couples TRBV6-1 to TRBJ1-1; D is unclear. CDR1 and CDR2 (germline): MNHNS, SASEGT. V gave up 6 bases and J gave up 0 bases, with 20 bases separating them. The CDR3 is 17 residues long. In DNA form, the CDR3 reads TGTGCCAGCAGCCCCGGGGTGGGTGGGAAGATGAACACTGAAGCTTTCTTT. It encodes CASSPGVGGKMNTEAFF.

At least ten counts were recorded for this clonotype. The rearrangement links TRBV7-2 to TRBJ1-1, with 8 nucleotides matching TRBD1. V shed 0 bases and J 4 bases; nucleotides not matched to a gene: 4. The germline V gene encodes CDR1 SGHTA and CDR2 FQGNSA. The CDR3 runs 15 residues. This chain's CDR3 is CASSLAWTGSTEAFF. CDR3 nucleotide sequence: TGTGCCAGCAGCTTAGCGTGGACAGGGAGCACTGAAGCTTTCTTT.

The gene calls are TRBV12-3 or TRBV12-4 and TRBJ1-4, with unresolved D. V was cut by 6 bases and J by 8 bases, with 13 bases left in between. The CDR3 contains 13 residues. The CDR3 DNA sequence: TGTGCCAGCAGCTCCAACGAGGGCGAAAAACTGTTTTTT. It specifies CASSSNEGEKLFF.

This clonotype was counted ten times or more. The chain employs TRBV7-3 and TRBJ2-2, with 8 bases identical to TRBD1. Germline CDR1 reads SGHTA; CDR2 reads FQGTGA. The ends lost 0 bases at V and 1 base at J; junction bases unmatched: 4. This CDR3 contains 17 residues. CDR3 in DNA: TGTGCCAGCAGCTTAACTCCAGGGACAGGGAACACCGGGGAGCTGTTTTTT. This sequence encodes CASSLTPGTGNTGELFF.

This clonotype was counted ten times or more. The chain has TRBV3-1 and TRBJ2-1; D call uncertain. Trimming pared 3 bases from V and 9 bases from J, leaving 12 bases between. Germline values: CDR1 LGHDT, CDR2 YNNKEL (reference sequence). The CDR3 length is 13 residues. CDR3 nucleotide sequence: TGTGCCAGCAGCCATAGAACCCCGGGTGAGCAGTTCTTC. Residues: CASSHRTPGEQFF.

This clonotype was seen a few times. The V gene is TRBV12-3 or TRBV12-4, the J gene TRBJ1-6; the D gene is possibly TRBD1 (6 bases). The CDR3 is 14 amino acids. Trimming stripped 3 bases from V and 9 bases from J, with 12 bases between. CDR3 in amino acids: CASSFEQGSSPLHF. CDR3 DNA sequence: TGTGCCAGCAGTTTTGAACAGGGTAGTTCACCCCTCCACTTT.

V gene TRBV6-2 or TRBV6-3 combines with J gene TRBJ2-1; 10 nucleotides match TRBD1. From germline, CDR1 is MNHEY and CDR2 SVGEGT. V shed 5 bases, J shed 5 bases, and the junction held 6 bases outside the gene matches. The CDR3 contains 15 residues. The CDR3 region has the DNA TGTGCCAGCAGTCGACAGGGGGCAGGGAACAATGAGCAGTTCTTC. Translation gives CASSRQGAGNNEQFF.

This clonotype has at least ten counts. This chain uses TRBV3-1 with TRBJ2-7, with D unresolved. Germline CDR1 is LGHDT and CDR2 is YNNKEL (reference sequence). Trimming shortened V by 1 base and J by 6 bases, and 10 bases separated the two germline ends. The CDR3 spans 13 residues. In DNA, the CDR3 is TGTGCCAGCAGCCAAGGGATAGGGCGCGAGCAGTACTTC. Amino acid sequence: CASSQGIGREQYF.

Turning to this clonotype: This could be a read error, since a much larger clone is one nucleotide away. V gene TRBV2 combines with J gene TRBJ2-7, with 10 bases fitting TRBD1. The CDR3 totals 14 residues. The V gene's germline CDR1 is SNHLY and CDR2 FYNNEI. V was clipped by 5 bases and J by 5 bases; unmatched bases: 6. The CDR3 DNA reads TGTGCCAGCAGTACAGGACAGGGGGTCCACGAGCAGTACTTC. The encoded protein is CASSTGQGVHEQYF.

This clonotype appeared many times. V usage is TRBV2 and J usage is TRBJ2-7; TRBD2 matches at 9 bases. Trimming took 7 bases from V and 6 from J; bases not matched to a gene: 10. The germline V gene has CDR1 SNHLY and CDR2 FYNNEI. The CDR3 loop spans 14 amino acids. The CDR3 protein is CASKAQSGGFEQYF. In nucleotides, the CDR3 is TGTGCCAGCAAGGCCCAGAGCGGGGGGTTCGAGCAGTACTTC. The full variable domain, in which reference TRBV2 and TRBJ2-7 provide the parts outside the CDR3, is EPEVTQTPSHQVTQMGQEVILRCVPISNHLYFYWYRQILGQKVEFLVSFYNNEISEKSEIFDDQFSVERPDGSNFTLKIRSTKLEDSAMYFCASKAQSGGFEQYFGPGTRLTVT.

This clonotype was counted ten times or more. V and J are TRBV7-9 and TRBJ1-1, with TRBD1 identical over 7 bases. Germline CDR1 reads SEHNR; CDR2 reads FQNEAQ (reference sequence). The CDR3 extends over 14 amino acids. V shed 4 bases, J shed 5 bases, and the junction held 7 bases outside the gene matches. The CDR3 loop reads CASSSTGMGTEAFF. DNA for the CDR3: TGTGCCAGCAGCTCGACAGGGATGGGGACTGAAGCTTTCTTT.

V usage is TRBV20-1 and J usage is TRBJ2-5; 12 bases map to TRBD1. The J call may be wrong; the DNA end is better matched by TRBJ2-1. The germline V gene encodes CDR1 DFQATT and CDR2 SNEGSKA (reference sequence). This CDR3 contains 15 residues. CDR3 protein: CSARIAGTGGFEQFF. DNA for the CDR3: TGCAGTGCTAGGATAGCCGGGACAGGGGGCTTCGAGCAGTTCTTC.

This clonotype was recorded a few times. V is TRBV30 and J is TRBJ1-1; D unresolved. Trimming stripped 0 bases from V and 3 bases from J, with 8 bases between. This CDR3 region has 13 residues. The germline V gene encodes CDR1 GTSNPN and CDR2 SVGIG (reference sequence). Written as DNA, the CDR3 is TGTGCCTGGAGTGTATCAGTCTACACTGAAGCTTTCTTT. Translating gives CAWSVSVYTEAFF.

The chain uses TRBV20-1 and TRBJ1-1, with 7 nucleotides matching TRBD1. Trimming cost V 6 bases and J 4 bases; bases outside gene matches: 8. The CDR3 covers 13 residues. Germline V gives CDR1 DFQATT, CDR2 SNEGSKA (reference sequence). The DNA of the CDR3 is TGCAGTGCCCTGAACAGGGGTAGCACTGAAGCTTTCTTT. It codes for CSALNRGSTEAFF.